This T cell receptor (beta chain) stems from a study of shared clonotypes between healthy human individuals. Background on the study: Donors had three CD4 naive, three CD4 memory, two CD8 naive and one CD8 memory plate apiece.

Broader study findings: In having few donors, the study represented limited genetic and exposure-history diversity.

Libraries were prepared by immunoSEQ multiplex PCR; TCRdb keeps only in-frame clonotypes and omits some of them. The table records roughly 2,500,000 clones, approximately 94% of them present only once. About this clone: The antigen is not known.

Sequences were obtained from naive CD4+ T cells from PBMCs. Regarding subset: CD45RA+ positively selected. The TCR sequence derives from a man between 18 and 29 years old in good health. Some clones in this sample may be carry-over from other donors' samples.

The CDR3 sequence is CASSLRTTGRGTGELFF. DNA for the CDR3: TGTGCCAGCAGCCTTCGGACTACCGGGAGGGGCACCGGGGAGCTGTTTTTT. The rearrangement links TRBV7-9 to TRBJ2-2; TRBD2 agrees at 8 bases. The CDR3 runs to 17 residues. Germline V CDR1 and CDR2: SEHNR, FQNEAQ (reference sequence). V lost 5 bases, J lost 4 bases, and 12 bases stayed unmatched.